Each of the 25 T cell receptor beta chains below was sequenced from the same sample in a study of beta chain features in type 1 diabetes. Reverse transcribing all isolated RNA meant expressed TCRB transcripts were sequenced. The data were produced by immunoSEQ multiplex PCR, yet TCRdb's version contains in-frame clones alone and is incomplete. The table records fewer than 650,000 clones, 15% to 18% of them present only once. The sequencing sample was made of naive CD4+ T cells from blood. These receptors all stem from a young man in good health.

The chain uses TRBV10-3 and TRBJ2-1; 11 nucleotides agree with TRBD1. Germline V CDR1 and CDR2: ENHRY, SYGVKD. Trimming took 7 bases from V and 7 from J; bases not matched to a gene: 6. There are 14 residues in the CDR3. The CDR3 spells CAINGQGALNEQFF. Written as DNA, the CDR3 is TGTGCCATCAATGGACAGGGGGCTCTTAATGAGCAGTTCTTC.

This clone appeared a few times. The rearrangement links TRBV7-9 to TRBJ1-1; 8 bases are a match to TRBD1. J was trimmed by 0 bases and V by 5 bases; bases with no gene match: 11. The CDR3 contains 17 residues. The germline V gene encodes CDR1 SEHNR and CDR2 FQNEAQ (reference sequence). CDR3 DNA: TGTGCCAGCAGCCCCTGGACAGGGAGAAATTTGAACACTGAAGCTTTCTTT. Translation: CASSPWTGRNLNTEAFF.

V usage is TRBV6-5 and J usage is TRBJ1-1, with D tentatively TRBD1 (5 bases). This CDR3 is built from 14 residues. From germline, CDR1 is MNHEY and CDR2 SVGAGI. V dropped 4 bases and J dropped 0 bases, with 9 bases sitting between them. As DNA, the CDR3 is TGTGCCAGCAGTTTCGGACAATTGAACACTGAAGCTTTCTTT. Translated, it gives CASSFGQLNTEAFF.

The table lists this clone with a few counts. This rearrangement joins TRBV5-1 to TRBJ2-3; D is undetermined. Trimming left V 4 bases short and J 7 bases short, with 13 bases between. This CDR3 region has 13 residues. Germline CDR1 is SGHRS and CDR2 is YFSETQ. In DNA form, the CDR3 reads TGCGCCAGCAGCGGCACACTTCGGTATACGCAGTATTTT. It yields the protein CASSGTLRYTQYF.

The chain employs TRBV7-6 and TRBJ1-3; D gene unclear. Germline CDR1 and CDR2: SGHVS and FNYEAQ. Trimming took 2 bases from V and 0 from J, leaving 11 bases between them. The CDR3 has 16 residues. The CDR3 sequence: CASSLIGRRSGNTIYF. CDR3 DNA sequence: TGTGCCAGCAGCTTAATAGGACGCCGCTCTGGAAACACCATATATTTT.

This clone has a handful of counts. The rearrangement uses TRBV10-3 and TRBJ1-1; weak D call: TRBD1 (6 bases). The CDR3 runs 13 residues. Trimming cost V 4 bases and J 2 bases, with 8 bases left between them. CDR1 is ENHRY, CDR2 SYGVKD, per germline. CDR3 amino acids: CAISVQGNTEAFF. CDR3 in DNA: TGTGCCATCAGTGTACAGGGAAACACTGAAGCTTTCTTT.

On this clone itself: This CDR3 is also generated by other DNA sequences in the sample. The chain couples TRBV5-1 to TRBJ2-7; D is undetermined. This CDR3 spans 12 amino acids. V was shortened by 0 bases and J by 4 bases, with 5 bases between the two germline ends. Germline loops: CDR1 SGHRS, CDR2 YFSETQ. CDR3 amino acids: CASSLVAYEQYF. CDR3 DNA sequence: TGCGCCAGCAGCTTGGTAGCTTACGAGCAGTACTTC.

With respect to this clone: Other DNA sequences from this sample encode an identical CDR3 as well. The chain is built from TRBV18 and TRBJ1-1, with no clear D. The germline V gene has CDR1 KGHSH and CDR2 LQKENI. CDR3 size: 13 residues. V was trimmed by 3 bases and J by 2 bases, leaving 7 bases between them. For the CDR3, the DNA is TGTGCCAGCTCACCCCTAGAAAACACTGAAGCTTTCTTT. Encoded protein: CASSPLENTEAFF.

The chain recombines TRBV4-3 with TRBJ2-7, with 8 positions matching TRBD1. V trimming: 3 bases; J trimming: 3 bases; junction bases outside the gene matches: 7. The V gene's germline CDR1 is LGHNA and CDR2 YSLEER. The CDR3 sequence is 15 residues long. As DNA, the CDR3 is TGCGCCAGCAGCCAGCAGACAGGGGATATCTACGAGCAGTACTTC. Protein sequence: CASSQQTGDIYEQYF.

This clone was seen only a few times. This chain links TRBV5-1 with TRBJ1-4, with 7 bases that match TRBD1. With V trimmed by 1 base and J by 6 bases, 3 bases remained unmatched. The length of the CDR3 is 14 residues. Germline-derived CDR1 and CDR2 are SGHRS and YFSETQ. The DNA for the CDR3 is TGCGCCAGCAGCTTGCGGCAGGGGGATGAAAAACTGTTTTTT. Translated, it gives CASSLRQGDEKLFF.

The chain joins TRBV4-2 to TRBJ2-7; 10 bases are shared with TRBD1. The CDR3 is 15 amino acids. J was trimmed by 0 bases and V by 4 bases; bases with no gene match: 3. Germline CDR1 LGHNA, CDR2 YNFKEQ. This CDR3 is CASSPRTGGSYEQYF. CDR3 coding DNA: TGTGCCAGCAGCCCAAGGACAGGGGGCTCCTACGAGCAGTACTTC.

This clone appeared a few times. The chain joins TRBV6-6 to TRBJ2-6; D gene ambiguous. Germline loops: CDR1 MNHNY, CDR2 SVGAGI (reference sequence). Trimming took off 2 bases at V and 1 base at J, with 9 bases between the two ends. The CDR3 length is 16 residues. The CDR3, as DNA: TGTGCCAGCAGTTACACTCCCACGTCTGGGGCCAACGTCCTGACTTTC. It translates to CASSYTPTSGANVLTF.

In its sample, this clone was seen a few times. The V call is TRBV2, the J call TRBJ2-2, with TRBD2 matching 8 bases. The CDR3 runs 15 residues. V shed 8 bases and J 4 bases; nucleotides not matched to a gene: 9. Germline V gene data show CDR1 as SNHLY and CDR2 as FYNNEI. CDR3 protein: CASLTSGSRTGELFF. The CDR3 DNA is TGTGCCAGCCTTACGAGCGGGAGTCGCACCGGGGAGCTGTTTTTT.

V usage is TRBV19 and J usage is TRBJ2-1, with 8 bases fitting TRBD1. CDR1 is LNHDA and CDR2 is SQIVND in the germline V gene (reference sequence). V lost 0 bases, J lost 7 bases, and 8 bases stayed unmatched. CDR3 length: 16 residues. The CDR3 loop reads CASSIDPGQVPNEQFF. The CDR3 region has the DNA TGTGCCAGTAGTATAGATCCGGGACAGGTACCTAATGAGCAGTTCTTC.

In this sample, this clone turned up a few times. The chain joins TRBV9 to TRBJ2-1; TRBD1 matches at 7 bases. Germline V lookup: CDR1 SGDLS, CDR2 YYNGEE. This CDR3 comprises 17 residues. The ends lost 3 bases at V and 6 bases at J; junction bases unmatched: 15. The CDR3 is CASSATGQVLFGNEQFF. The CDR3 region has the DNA TGTGCCAGCAGCGCGACAGGGCAAGTACTTTTTGGCAATGAGCAGTTCTTC.

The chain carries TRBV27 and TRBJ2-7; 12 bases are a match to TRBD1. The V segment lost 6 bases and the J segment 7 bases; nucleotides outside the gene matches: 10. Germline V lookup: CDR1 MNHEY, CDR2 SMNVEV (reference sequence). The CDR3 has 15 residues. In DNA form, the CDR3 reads TGTGCCAGCAGAACTGCCGGGACAGGGGGCAGGGAGCAGTACTTC. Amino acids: CASRTAGTGGREQYF.

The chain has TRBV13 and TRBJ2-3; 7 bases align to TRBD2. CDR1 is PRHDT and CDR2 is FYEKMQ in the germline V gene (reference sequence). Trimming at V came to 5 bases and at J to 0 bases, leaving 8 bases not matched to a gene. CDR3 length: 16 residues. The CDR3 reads CASSLKTSSSTDTQYF. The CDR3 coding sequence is TGTGCCAGCAGCCTAAAGACTAGCTCGAGCACAGATACGCAGTATTTT.

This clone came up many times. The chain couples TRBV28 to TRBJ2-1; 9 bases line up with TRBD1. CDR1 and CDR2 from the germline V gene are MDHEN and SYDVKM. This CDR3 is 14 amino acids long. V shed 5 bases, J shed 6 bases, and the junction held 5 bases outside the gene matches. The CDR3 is CASSQPDRGNEQFF. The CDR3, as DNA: TGTGCCAGCAGTCAACCGGACAGGGGCAATGAGCAGTTCTTC.

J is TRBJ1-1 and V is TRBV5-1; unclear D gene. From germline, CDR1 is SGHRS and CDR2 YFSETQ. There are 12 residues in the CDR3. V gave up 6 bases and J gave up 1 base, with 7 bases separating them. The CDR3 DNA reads TGCGCCAGCACACAAGAGAACACTGAAGCTTTCTTT. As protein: CASTQENTEAFF.

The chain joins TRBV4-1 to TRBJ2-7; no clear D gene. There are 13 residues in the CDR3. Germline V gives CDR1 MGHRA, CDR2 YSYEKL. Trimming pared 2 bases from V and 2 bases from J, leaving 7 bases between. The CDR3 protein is CASSQLWAYEQYF. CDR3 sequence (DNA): TGCGCCAGCAGCCAACTGTGGGCCTACGAGCAGTACTTC.

The CDR3 coding sequence is TGCGCCAGCAGCCAAGATCGCTGGGGACAACAAGAGACCCAGTACTTC. This gives the protein CASSQDRWGQQETQYF. The gene calls are TRBV4-3 and TRBJ2-5, with a tentative D call TRBD1 (6 bases). Trimming cost V 0 bases and J 2 bases, with 13 bases left between them. The germline CDR1 and CDR2 sequences are LGHNA and YSLEER. The CDR3 is 16 amino acids.

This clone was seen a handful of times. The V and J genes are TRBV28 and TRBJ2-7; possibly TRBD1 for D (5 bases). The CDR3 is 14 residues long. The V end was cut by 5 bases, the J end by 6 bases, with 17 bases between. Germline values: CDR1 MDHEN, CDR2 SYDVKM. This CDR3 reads CASSPWGKASEQYF. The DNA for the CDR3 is TGTGCCAGCAGTCCCTGGGGCAAGGCATCCGAGCAGTACTTC.

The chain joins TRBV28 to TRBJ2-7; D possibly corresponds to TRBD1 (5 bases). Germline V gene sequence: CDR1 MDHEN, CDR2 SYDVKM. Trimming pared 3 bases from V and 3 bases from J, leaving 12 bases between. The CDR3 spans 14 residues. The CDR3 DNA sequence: TGTGCCAGCAGTTTGGGGCTAGGGATCTACGAGCAGTACTTC. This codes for CASSLGLGIYEQYF.

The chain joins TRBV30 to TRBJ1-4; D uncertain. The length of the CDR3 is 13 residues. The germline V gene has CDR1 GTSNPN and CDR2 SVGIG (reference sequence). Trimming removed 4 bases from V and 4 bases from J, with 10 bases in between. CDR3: CAWNRIRNEKLFF. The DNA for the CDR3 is TGTGCCTGGAACCGGATACGTAATGAAAAACTGTTTTTT.

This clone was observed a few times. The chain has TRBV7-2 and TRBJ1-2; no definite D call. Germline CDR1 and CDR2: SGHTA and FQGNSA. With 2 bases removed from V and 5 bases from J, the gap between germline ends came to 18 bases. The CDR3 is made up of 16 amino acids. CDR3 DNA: TGTGCCAGCAGCTTAACTTTCAGAGAGGGAACATATGGCTACACCTTC. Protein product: CASSLTFREGTYGYTF.